What follows describes a single TCR beta chain. What it binds is not known. The data were obtained in a study of shared clonotypes between healthy human individuals. The CDR3 contains 16 residues. Germline loops: CDR1 MNHEY, CDR2 SMNVEV (reference sequence). J lost 0 bases, V lost 3 bases, and 5 bases had no gene match. Those who donated were healthy HIV-negative adults, with no recent acute infections or vaccinations reported. Each subset's genomic DNA was split evenly across several immunoSEQ plates. Per the authors' pipeline: Filtering of immunoSEQ junctional sequences could not match full-length read filtering. Data came from immunoSEQ multiplex PCR; TCRdb stores just in-frame clones and leaves some out. That table gives V, J and clone size, and the DNA gave D and trimming. The sample shows about 1 million clones, about 74% of them seen only once. Study outcomes and limitations: Rarefaction analysis demonstrated incomplete sorted-subset sequencing notwithstanding large depth.

This receptor was obtained from a man aged 18 to 30 in good health. J is TRBJ1-2 and V is TRBV27, with 9 positions matching TRBD1. The sequencing sample was made of memory CD4+ T cells sorted from blood. Subset meaning: CD45RA-negative fraction. The CDR3 loop is CASSFTRDRANYGYTF. The CDR3 DNA follows: TGTGCCAGCAGTTTTACCCGGGACAGGGCTAACTATGGCTACACCTTC.